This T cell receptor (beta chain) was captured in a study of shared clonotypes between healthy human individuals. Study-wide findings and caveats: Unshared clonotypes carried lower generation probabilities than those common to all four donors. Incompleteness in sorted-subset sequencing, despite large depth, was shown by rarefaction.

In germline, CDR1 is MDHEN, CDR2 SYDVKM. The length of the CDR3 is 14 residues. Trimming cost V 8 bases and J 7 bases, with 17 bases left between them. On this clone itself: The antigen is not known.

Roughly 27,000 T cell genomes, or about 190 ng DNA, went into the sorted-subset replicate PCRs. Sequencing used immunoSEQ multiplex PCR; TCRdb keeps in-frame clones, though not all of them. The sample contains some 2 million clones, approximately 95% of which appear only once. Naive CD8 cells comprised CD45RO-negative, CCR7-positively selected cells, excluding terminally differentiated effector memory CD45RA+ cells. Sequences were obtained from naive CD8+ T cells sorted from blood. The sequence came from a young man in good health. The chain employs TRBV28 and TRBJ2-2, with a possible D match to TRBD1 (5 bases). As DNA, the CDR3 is TGTGCCAGCTCGATCAGGGAACGGATCGGGGAGCTGTTTTTT. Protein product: CASSIRERIGELFF.